The next 9 T cell receptor beta chains were all read from a single sample in a study of human T cells and chemical hapten exposure listed by TCRdb under 2021. Library preparation used RACE. The listed sequencing device is NextSeq 500. TCRdb reprocessed the public reads (quality trimming at Q25 with fastp, clone calling with MiXCR) and kept in-frame beta chains. Identical CDR3 protein sequences are pooled into one entry, listed with their most common genes and DNA. In all, the sample holds approximately 60,000 distinct CDR3 sequences, and 8% to 13% of those were seen once. The ten most abundant clones make up less than 2.5% of the sample. The sample's time point label, decoded: patch test 3, about 24 weeks after DPC sensitization. Taken with the paper, the label for treatment or condition translates to: therapeutic diphenylcyclopropenone sensitization with weekly scalp DPC. The specimen was whole blood, collected in connection with sensitization to the hapten diphenylcyclopropenone (DPC). Source of these receptors: a woman in her twenties or thirties with alopecia areata. Some clones in this sample may be carry-over from other donors' samples.

This clonotype was counted ten times or more. The rearrangement joins TRBV7-2 to TRBJ1-2; no clear D. Trimming took 2 bases from V and 1 from J, leaving 8 bases between them. CDR1 is SGHTA, CDR2 FQGNSA, per germline. The CDR3 totals 14 residues. The CDR3, as DNA: TGTGCCAGCAGCTTACTTCCAGATAACTATGGCTACACCTTC. It specifies CASSLLPDNYGYTF.

This clonotype was seen at least ten times. J is TRBJ2-4 and V is TRBV2; tentative D call: TRBD2 (5 bases). This CDR3 has 10 residues. V lost 8 bases, J lost 6 bases, and 5 bases lay in between. Germline assignment: CDR1 SNHLY and CDR2 FYNNEI. CDR3 in amino acids: CASAGNIQYF. DNA of the CDR3: TGTGCCAGCGCGGGAAACATTCAGTACTTC.

This clonotype showed up just a few times. The chain uses TRBV29-1 and TRBJ2-7; tentative D call: TRBD2 (6 bases). CDR1 SQVTM and CDR2 ANQGSEA come from the germline V gene. V lost 6 bases to trimming and J lost 0 bases, with 12 bases between them. The CDR3 extends over 13 amino acids. CDR3 sequence reads: CSVGGRSSYEQYF. The CDR3 DNA follows: TGCAGCGTGGGGGGACGGAGCTCCTACGAGCAGTACTTC.

This clonotype turned up a few times. This chain connects TRBV3-1 to TRBJ2-7, with a possible D match to TRBD2 (6 bases). Per germline, CDR1 LGHDT and CDR2 YNNKEL (reference sequence). With 4 bases removed from V and 2 bases from J, the gap between germline ends came to 15 bases. There are 15 residues in the CDR3. In nucleotides, the CDR3 is TGTGCCAGCAGCCCAACCGGGACTTCTACCTACGAGCAGTACTTC. Translation gives CASSPTGTSTYEQYF.

In its sample, this clonotype was seen many times. The chain employs TRBV3-1 and TRBJ2-7; no reliable D call. The CDR3 sequence is 13 residues long. With 0 bases removed from V and 7 bases from J, the gap between germline ends came to 10 bases. CDR1 is LGHDT and CDR2 is YNNKEL in the germline V gene (reference sequence). CDR3 sequence (DNA): TGTGCCAGCAGCCAAGATCTCCTTGGGGAGCAGTACTTC. Translation gives CASSQDLLGEQYF.

The chain joins TRBV7-2 to TRBJ1-2, with no clear D. The CDR3 is 13 residues long. The ends were cut back, 0 bases at V and 5 bases at J, with 7 bases in the middle. Germline CDR1 and CDR2: SGHTA and FQGNSA. CDR3 nucleotides: TGTGCCAGCAGCTTAGCCGGTTCATATGGCTACACCTTC. It codes for CASSLAGSYGYTF.

The chain links TRBV6-1 to TRBJ2-3, with TRBD2 matching over 10 bases. With 3 bases clipped from V and 14 bases from J, the junction kept 8 bases outside the gene matches. The CDR3 length is 13 residues. In germline, CDR1 is MNHNS, CDR2 SASEGT. The DNA for the CDR3 is TGTGCCAGCAGTGACTTCCTAGCGGGAGATTCGTATTTT. This encodes CASSDFLAGDSYF.

This clonotype was seen ten or more times. The J gene is TRBJ1-5, the V gene TRBV12-2; the table names TRBD1, a call not compared with the DNA. TRBV12-2 is an annotated pseudogene. The CDR3 contains 18 residues. CDR3 loop: CASRTPPPLGQGCLPQHF. The CDR3 nucleotides read TGTGCAAGTCGCACACCACCCCCCTTGGGACAGGGATGTTTACCCCAGCATTTT.

V and J are TRBV28 and TRBJ2-1; weak D call: TRBD1 (6 bases). V shed 5 bases and J shed 5 bases, with 16 bases lying between them. The CDR3 is 15 residues long. Looked up from germline, CDR1 is MDHEN and CDR2 is SYDVKM. CDR3: CASSPLGQLNNEQFF. The CDR3 coding sequence is TGTGCCAGCAGTCCACTAGGACAGCTAAACAATGAGCAGTTCTTC.